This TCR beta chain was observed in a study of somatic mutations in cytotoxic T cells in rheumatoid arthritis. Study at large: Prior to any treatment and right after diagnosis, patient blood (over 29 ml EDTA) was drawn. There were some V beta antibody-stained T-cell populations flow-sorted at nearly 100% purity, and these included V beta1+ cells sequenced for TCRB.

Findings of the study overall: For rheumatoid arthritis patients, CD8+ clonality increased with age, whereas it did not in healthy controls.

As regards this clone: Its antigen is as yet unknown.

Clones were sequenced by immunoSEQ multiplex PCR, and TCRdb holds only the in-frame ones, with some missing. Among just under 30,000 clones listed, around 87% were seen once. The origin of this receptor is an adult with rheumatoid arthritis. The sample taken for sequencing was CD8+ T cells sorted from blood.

CDR3 loop: CASSLGLAGGNEQFF. As DNA, the CDR3 is TGTGCCAGCAGCTTGGGGCTAGCGGGAGGGAATGAGCAGTTCTTC. The chain has TRBV5-4 and TRBJ2-1; 12 nucleotides match TRBD2. With 0 bases clipped from V and 7 bases from J, the junction kept 2 bases outside the gene matches. Germline V gives CDR1 SGHNT, CDR2 YYREEE (reference sequence). The CDR3 is 15 amino acids.